What follows are 31 T cell receptor beta chains derived from one specimen sequenced in a study of siplizumab effects on memory and regulatory T cells. Measured with immunoSEQ multiplex PCR; TCRdb has only the in-frame clones, and not every one. The profile covers nearly 95,000 clones, with about 94% appearing a single time and approximately 0.31% taken by the ten largest. What was sequenced was non-Treg CD4+ T cells sorted from blood. These receptor sequences come from a human donor in good health.

The rearrangement links TRBV9 to TRBJ1-3, with D uncertain. The V gene lost 1 base and the J gene lost 9 bases, with 17 bases spanning the gap. Germline loops: CDR1 SGDLS, CDR2 YYNGEE. This CDR3 is 15 amino acids long. CDR3 region: CASSVSPQVRGTIYF. CDR3 DNA: TGTGCCAGCAGCGTAAGTCCCCAAGTTCGTGGCACCATATATTTT.

The rearrangement links TRBV20-1 to TRBJ2-1; D uncertain. The germline gives CDR1 DFQATT, CDR2 SNEGSKA (reference sequence). This CDR3 comprises 11 residues. V was trimmed by 4 bases and J by 6 bases, leaving 7 bases between them. The CDR3, as DNA: TGCAGTGCTATGGAAGGCAATGAGCAGTTCTTC. It codes for CSAMEGNEQFF.

This chain links TRBV25-1 with TRBJ2-3; maybe TRBD1 (5 bases). Germline assignment: CDR1 MGHDK and CDR2 SYGVNS. The CDR3 has 15 residues. V was cut by 2 bases and J by 3 bases, with 12 bases left in between. CDR3 bases: TGTGCCAGCAGTGAACTGATAGGGGCAACAGATACGCAGTATTTT. Encoded protein: CASSELIGATDTQYF.

The genes are TRBV30 and TRBJ2-1, with a tentative D call TRBD1 (5 bases). V lost 0 bases to trimming and J lost 3 bases, with 6 bases between them. The germline V gene encodes CDR1 GTSNPN and CDR2 SVGIG (reference sequence). The CDR3 is 13 residues long. This CDR3 is CAWSVDSYNEQFF. The CDR3 bases are TGTGCCTGGAGTGTAGACAGCTACAATGAGCAGTTCTTC.

The chain couples TRBV5-4 to TRBJ2-7; D might be TRBD2 (6 bases). Germline-derived CDR1 and CDR2 are SGHNT and YYREEE (reference sequence). The CDR3 contains 14 residues. Deletions cut 5 bases from V and 2 bases from J, with 14 bases between. Written as DNA, the CDR3 is TGTGCCAGCAGTCCGGAGGGATGGACCTACGAGCAGTACTTC. Translated, it gives CASSPEGWTYEQYF.

This clone was detected only once. The J gene is TRBJ2-6, the V gene TRBV12-5; 9 bases fit TRBD1. The germline gives CDR1 LGHNT, CDR2 FRNRAP. The V segment lost 6 bases and the J segment 2 bases; nucleotides outside the gene matches: 5. The CDR3 spans 16 residues. The CDR3 reads CASGRTGATGANVLTF. DNA of the CDR3: TGTGCTAGTGGCCGGACAGGGGCCACTGGGGCCAACGTCCTGACTTTC. The full variable domain, in which reference TRBV12-5 and TRBJ2-6 provide the parts outside the CDR3, is DARVTQTPRHKVTEMGQEVTMRCQPILGHNTVFWYRQTMMQGLELLAYFRNRAPLDDSGMPKDRFSAEMPDATLATLKIQPSEPRDSAVYFCASGRTGATGANVLTFGAGSRLTVL.

About this clone itself: One junction end does not reproduce the germline sequence, and a read error may be involved. The same CDR3 arises from other DNA sequences in this sample as well. J is TRBJ1-2 and V is TRBV6-5; 8 nucleotides align to TRBD1. The V gene's germline CDR1 is MNHEY and CDR2 SVGAGI. The CDR3 consists of 15 residues. The CDR3 region is CASRLTGAVRGGYTF. The CDR3 region has the DNA TGCGCCAGCAGACTGACAGGGGCGGTTAGAGGTGGCTACACCTTC.

V and J are TRBV7-2 and TRBJ1-1; the D is unclear. Trimming shortened V by 1 base and J by 4 bases, and 10 bases separated the two germline ends. The CDR3 is 14 amino acids. The germline V gene encodes CDR1 SGHTA and CDR2 FQGNSA. Here the CDR3 reads CASSLEKASTEAFF. As DNA, the CDR3 is TGTGCCAGCAGCTTAGAGAAAGCAAGCACTGAAGCTTTCTTT.

This chain links TRBV27 with TRBJ2-1; the D is unclear. The V end was cut by 2 bases, the J end by 8 bases, with 4 bases between. The CDR3 runs to 11 residues. Germline CDR1 is MNHEY and CDR2 is SMNVEV (reference sequence). CDR3 protein: CASSLGYEQFF. Here the CDR3 DNA reads TGTGCCAGCAGTTTAGGTTATGAGCAGTTCTTC.

The V gene is TRBV7-2, the J gene TRBJ2-1; 7 nucleotides agree with TRBD2. V lost 1 base, J lost 4 bases, and 10 bases stayed unmatched. The germline gives CDR1 SGHTA, CDR2 FQGNSA. CDR3 length: 17 residues. The CDR3 sequence: CASSLVGSWDYYNEQFF. The CDR3 coding sequence is TGTGCCAGCAGCTTAGTGGGTAGTTGGGACTATTACAATGAGCAGTTCTTC.

This clone was recorded only once. The chain combines TRBV27 with TRBJ1-1; TRBD1 might be the D (6 bases). In germline, CDR1 is MNHEY, CDR2 SMNVEV (reference sequence). The V end was cut by 10 bases, the J end by 4 bases, with 19 bases between. This CDR3 comprises 14 residues. The CDR3 bases are TGTGCCACCTTAAGAGGGGGGCGCTTCACTGAAGCTTTCTTT. Amino acids: CATLRGGRFTEAFF.

This chain connects TRBV5-1 to TRBJ1-1; D remains unclear. V dropped 5 bases and J dropped 0 bases, with 8 bases sitting between them. The CDR3 runs to 13 residues. Germline CDR1 and CDR2: SGHRS and YFSETQ. The CDR3 protein is CASSGRLNTEAFF. Here the CDR3 DNA reads TGCGCCAGCAGTGGGCGGTTGAACACTGAAGCTTTCTTT. Full variable domain (missing parts from reference TRBV5-1 and TRBJ1-1): KAGVTQTPRYLIKTRGQQVTLSCSPISGHRSVSWYQQTPGQGLQFLFEYFSETQRNKGNFPGRFSGRQFSNSRSEMNVSTLELGDSALYLCASSGRLNTEAFFGQGTRLTVV.

This clone was detected only once. The junction does not match germline at one end; this may be a read error. CDR3 protein: CASSPPRARQEEKLFF. The CDR3 nucleotides read TGTGCTAGCAGCCCTCCCCGCGCGCGGCAGGAAGAAAAACTGTTTTTT. The V gene is TRBV7-7, the J gene TRBJ1-4; D gene unclear. This CDR3 region has 16 residues. In germline, CDR1 is SSHAT, CDR2 FNYEAQ (reference sequence).

The chain carries TRBV2 and TRBJ2-7; 8 bases agree with TRBD1. The CDR3 totals 14 residues. V shed 5 bases, J shed 5 bases, and the junction held 8 bases outside the gene matches. Germline V gene data show CDR1 as SNHLY and CDR2 as FYNNEI. DNA for the CDR3: TGTGCCAGCAGTATAGGACAGGGATCCCACGAGCAGTACTTC. It translates to CASSIGQGSHEQYF. The full variable domain, rest sourced from reference TRBV2 and TRBJ2-7, is EPEVTQTPSHQVTQMGQEVILRCVPISNHLYFYWYRQILGQKVEFLVSFYNNEISEKSEIFDDQFSVERPDGSNFTLKIRSTKLEDSAMYFCASSIGQGSHEQYFGPGTRLTVT.

The rearrangement links TRBV29-1 to TRBJ2-6; the D gene is possibly TRBD2 (5 bases). This CDR3 has 15 residues. The V end lost 6 bases, the J end lost 0 bases, and 12 bases lay between the germline ends. Germline V CDR1 and CDR2: SQVTM, ANQGSEA. The CDR3 coding sequence is TGCAGCGTCTTGGATCGGGGCTCTGGGGCCAACGTCCTGACTTTC. It codes for CSVLDRGSGANVLTF.

This clone was observed a single time. The rearrangement links TRBV7-2 to TRBJ1-5; D might be TRBD1 (5 bases). Germline CDR1 SGHTA, CDR2 FQGNSA. The CDR3 sequence is 15 residues long. Trimming took off 1 base at V and 5 bases at J, with 12 bases between the two ends. The CDR3 DNA is TGTGCCAGCAGCTTAGTAATCGGGGGTGATCAGCCCCAGCATTTT. Translation: CASSLVIGGDQPQHF.

This chain uses TRBV4-1 with TRBJ2-2; no firm D call. This CDR3 comprises 12 residues. V lost 4 bases to trimming and J lost 8 bases, with 8 bases between them. Germline V gene data show CDR1 as MGHRA and CDR2 as YSYEKL. The CDR3, as DNA: TGCGCCAGCAGCCTCTCTCGAGGGGAGCTGTTTTTT. This sequence encodes CASSLSRGELFF.

This clone was picked up one time. The V gene is TRBV6-5, the J gene TRBJ1-1; the match to TRBD1 covers 7 bases. This CDR3 has 15 amino acids. Germline-derived CDR1 and CDR2 are MNHEY and SVGAGI. With 4 bases clipped from V and 3 bases from J, the junction kept 8 bases outside the gene matches. The CDR3 bases are TGTGCCAGCAGTTTTACAGGGGTGGCGGACACTGAAGCTTTCTTT. Its translation is CASSFTGVADTEAFF.

V gene TRBV6-6 combines with J gene TRBJ2-7; no firm D call. V was shortened by 7 bases and J by 9 bases, with 13 bases between the two germline ends. CDR3 size: 11 residues. The germline V gene has CDR1 MNHNY and CDR2 SVGAGI (reference sequence). The DNA of the CDR3 is TGTGCCAGCACCCTAAGCGACCGGCAGTACTTC. Encoded protein: CASTLSDRQYF.

This chain joins TRBV11-2 and TRBJ1-3, with no clear D. There are 13 residues in the CDR3. Per germline, CDR1 SGHAT and CDR2 FQNNGV. The V end lost 1 base, the J end lost 7 bases, and 8 bases lay between the germline ends. The CDR3 nucleotides read TGTGCCAGCAGCTTAGGACTGGAGAACACCATATATTTT. It is translated as CASSLGLENTIYF. The full variable domain, its missing parts supplied by reference TRBV11-2 and TRBJ1-3, is EAGVAQSPRYKIIEKRQSVAFWCNPISGHATLYWYQQILGQGPKLLIQFQNNGVVDDSQLPKDRFSAERLKGVDSTLKIQPAKLEDSAVYLCASSLGLENTIYFGEGSWLTVV.

This clone has a single count. The CDR3 coding sequence is TGTGCCAGCAGTTCGGGACGGATTAAGAACACTGAAGCTTTCTTT. The encoded protein is CASSSGRIKNTEAFF. The genes are TRBV27 and TRBJ1-1; tentatively, D is TRBD1 (5 bases). Germline V gene data show CDR1 as MNHEY and CDR2 as SMNVEV (reference sequence). V was clipped by 4 bases and J by 1 base, with 13 bases between them. This CDR3 comprises 15 residues.

This clone occurred a few times. V and J are TRBV5-1 and TRBJ2-3; TRBD1 matches 7 bases. The CDR3 runs 16 residues. The trim removed 4 bases at V and 0 bases at J, leaving 8 bases unmatched. Germline V lookup: CDR1 SGHRS, CDR2 YFSETQ. CDR3 DNA: TGCGCCAGCAGCCCGGGGACAGCAACTAGCACAGATACGCAGTATTTT. The encoded protein is CASSPGTATSTDTQYF.

This chain joins TRBV5-1 and TRBJ2-5; D call uncertain. The V end lost 0 bases, the J end lost 2 bases, and 5 bases lay between the germline ends. The CDR3 length is 13 residues. Germline V gene sequence: CDR1 SGHRS, CDR2 YFSETQ. In DNA form, the CDR3 reads TGCGCCAGCAGCTTGGTACGTCAAGAGACCCAGTACTTC. Protein: CASSLVRQETQYF.

This sequence joins TRBV7-9 and TRBJ2-3, with no clear D. The germline V and J ends were trimmed by 5 bases and 5 bases, with 8 bases remaining between them. This CDR3 comprises 12 residues. Germline CDR1 reads SEHNR; CDR2 reads FQNEAQ (reference sequence). The CDR3 spells CASSLSGDTQYF. The DNA of the CDR3 is TGTGCCAGCAGCCTATCGGGAGATACGCAGTATTTT.

CDR3 amino acids: CASSLEGLAYEQYF. DNA for the CDR3: TGCGCCAGCAGCTTGGAGGGACTAGCTTACGAGCAGTACTTC. The chain links TRBV5-1 to TRBJ2-7, with 9 bases that match TRBD2. Germline trimming cut 0 bases from V and 4 bases from J; bases unmatched to any gene: 2. This CDR3 comprises 14 residues. The V gene's germline CDR1 is SGHRS and CDR2 YFSETQ. The whole variable domain, filled in from reference TRBV5-1 and TRBJ2-7, reads KAGVTQTPRYLIKTRGQQVTLSCSPISGHRSVSWYQQTPGQGLQFLFEYFSETQRNKGNFPGRFSGRQFSNSRSEMNVSTLELGDSALYLCASSLEGLAYEQYFGPGTRLTVT.

The gene calls are TRBV7-2 and TRBJ2-1; 15 bases are a match to TRBD2. CDR1 and CDR2 from the germline V gene are SGHTA and FQGNSA. V shed 4 bases, J shed 11 bases, and the junction held 3 bases outside the gene matches. The CDR3 consists of 14 residues. The DNA of the CDR3 is TGTGCCAGCAGCTCTGGGACTAGCGGGGGGAAGCAGTTCTTC. This encodes CASSSGTSGGKQFF.

The chain carries TRBV10-3 and TRBJ1-3; no reliable D call. V lost 11 bases and J 4 bases, leaving 15 bases between the germline ends. The CDR3 runs to 13 residues. Germline V lookup: CDR1 ENHRY, CDR2 SYGVKD. In DNA form, the CDR3 reads TGTGCCGCCCGGGATAAGGACGGAAACACCATATATTTT. This codes for CAARDKDGNTIYF.

For the CDR3, the DNA is TGTGCCGGATCGCGGACCGCAGGCGCCTATGGCTACACCTTC. This gives the protein CAGSRTAGAYGYTF. This chain links TRBV6-6 with TRBJ1-2; no reliable D call. The CDR3 has 14 amino acids. Germline CDR1 and CDR2: MNHNY and SVGAGI (reference sequence). Trimming removed 11 bases from V and 4 bases from J, with 20 bases in between.

The chain combines TRBV7-2 with TRBJ2-5; D unclear. The germline CDR1 and CDR2 sequences are SGHTA and FQGNSA. The CDR3 is 14 residues long. V lost 4 bases, J lost 0 bases, and 9 bases lay in between. The CDR3 loop reads CASSSLDYQETQYF. The DNA of the CDR3 is TGTGCCAGCAGCTCCCTTGACTACCAAGAGACCCAGTACTTC.

This chain joins TRBV5-6 and TRBJ1-6; weak D call: TRBD1 (5 bases). Per the germline V gene, CDR1 is SGHDT and CDR2 is YYEEEE. The V end was cut by 5 bases, the J end by 3 bases, with 12 bases between. The CDR3 spans 15 residues. CDR3 DNA: TGTGCCAGCAGTCGGTGGGGCTACTATAATTCACCCCTCCACTTT. Residues: CASSRWGYYNSPLHF.

J is TRBJ1-3 and V is TRBV11-2; D unresolved. V was pared by 1 base and J by 2 bases, with 6 bases between. The CDR3 has 14 residues. The germline V gene has CDR1 SGHAT and CDR2 FQNNGV. DNA for the CDR3: TGTGCCAGCAGCTTAGTTCTAGCTGGAAACACCATATATTTT. Translated, it gives CASSLVLAGNTIYF.